This entry lists 21 T cell receptor beta chains sequenced from one sample in a study of shared clonotypes between healthy human individuals. The data were produced by immunoSEQ multiplex PCR, yet TCRdb's version contains in-frame clones alone and is incomplete. The sample shows around 2.1 million clones, under 95% of them seen only once. The naive CD8 population came from CD45RO-negative cells selected for CCR7, without terminally differentiated effector memory CD45RA+ cells. Sequenced input: naive CD8+ T cells from PBMCs. These receptors were obtained from a man between 18 and 29 years old in good health. Some clones in this sample may be carry-over from other donors' samples.

The V call is TRBV18, the J call TRBJ2-3, with D unclear. Looked up from germline, CDR1 is KGHSH and CDR2 is LQKENI. V lost 3 bases to trimming and J lost 3 bases, with 13 bases between them. CDR3 size: 15 residues. Written as DNA, the CDR3 is TGTGCCAGCTCACCTATCAGATACGGGACAGATACGCAGTATTTT. Translated: CASSPIRYGTDTQYF.

This chain uses TRBV2 with TRBJ2-1, with D possibly TRBD2 on 6 matching bases. V lost 8 bases and J lost 5, with 22 bases in between. CDR1 and CDR2 (germline): SNHLY, FYNNEI. The CDR3 contains 16 residues. CDR3 nucleotides: TGTGCCAGCCCCAAGAACCCGGGAGTTGCCAACAATGAGCAGTTCTTC. Amino acid sequence: CASPKNPGVANNEQFF.

The chain carries TRBV27 and TRBJ2-2; 7 bases line up with TRBD1. The germline V gene encodes CDR1 MNHEY and CDR2 SMNVEV (reference sequence). J was trimmed by 4 bases and V by 5 bases; bases with no gene match: 7. The CDR3 runs to 15 residues. CDR3 protein: CASSPTGAGTGELFF. The DNA of the CDR3 is TGTGCCAGCAGTCCTACAGGGGCCGGCACCGGGGAGCTGTTTTTT.

The rearrangement joins TRBV10-3 to TRBJ2-7; 9 positions match TRBD1. V dropped 11 bases and J dropped 5; count of bases not matched to a gene: 10. Germline V gene data show CDR1 as ENHRY and CDR2 as SYGVKD. The CDR3 runs to 13 residues. The CDR3 region is CAPAGTGFNEQYF. CDR3 DNA sequence: TGTGCCCCCGCGGGGACAGGGTTTAACGAGCAGTACTTC.

The CDR3 DNA follows: TGCGCCAGCAGTGAGGTACAGGGGGTTTTCAATGAGCAGTTCTTC. This codes for CASSEVQGVFNEQFF. The V gene is TRBV10-1, the J gene TRBJ2-1, with 8 bases fitting TRBD1. Germline V gene lookup returns CDR1 WNHNN and CDR2 SYGVQD (reference sequence). After removal of 2 bases from V and 6 bases from J, the junction contained 6 bases not matched to a gene. The CDR3 is made up of 15 amino acids.

This chain uses TRBV28 with TRBJ1-2; D remains ambiguous. Trimming cost V 5 bases and J 1 base, with 14 bases left between them. CDR1 MDHEN and CDR2 SYDVKM come from the germline V gene. CDR3 length equals 15 residues. The DNA of the CDR3 is TGTGCCAGCAGTCTTTTCACCCTCTATAACTATGGCTACACCTTC. Amino acids: CASSLFTLYNYGYTF.

J is TRBJ2-1 and V is TRBV11-3; possible D gene TRBD2, 5 bases. The CDR3 spans 16 residues. Trimming took off 5 bases at V and 7 bases at J, with 21 bases between the two ends. Per the germline V gene, CDR1 is SGHNT and CDR2 is YENEEA. The CDR3 loop is CASSTRGGGKGNEQFF. The CDR3 DNA follows: TGTGCCAGCAGCACTCGAGGAGGCGGCAAGGGAAATGAGCAGTTCTTC.

This clone was found once. This chain links TRBV27 with TRBJ2-7, with 7 bases matching TRBD1. Germline V CDR1 and CDR2: MNHEY, SMNVEV (reference sequence). V lost 4 bases and J lost 0; bases outside the gene matches: 9. This CDR3 spans 16 amino acids. CDR3 protein: CASSSRDSQSSYEQYF. The CDR3 coding sequence is TGTGCCAGCAGTTCACGGGACAGTCAGAGCTCCTACGAGCAGTACTTC.

The DNA for the CDR3 is TGTGCCAGTAGTATTCGGGAGGGCCTAACCGGGGAGCTGTTTTTT. Encoded protein: CASSIREGLTGELFF. J is TRBJ2-2 and V is TRBV19, with 8 nucleotides matching TRBD2. The CDR3 consists of 15 residues. V dropped 3 bases and J dropped 5; count of bases not matched to a gene: 5. Germline V lookup: CDR1 LNHDA, CDR2 SQIVND (reference sequence).

CDR3: CASSLGLGRGQPQHF. The CDR3 nucleotides are TGCGCCAGCAGCTTGGGGCTGGGAAGGGGTCAGCCCCAGCATTTT. This sequence joins TRBV5-1 and TRBJ1-5, with D possibly TRBD1 on 5 matching bases. This CDR3 spans 15 amino acids. V was cut by 0 bases and J by 6 bases, with 13 bases left in between. The V gene's germline CDR1 is SGHRS and CDR2 YFSETQ.

The chain couples TRBV27 to TRBJ1-5, with 10 bases lining up with TRBD1. The CDR3 is made up of 15 amino acids. V lost 7 bases to trimming and J lost 3 bases; unmatched junction nucleotides: 6. Germline V gene lookup returns CDR1 MNHEY and CDR2 SMNVEV (reference sequence). CDR3 DNA: TGTGCCAGCACCCTGACAGGGGGCCTCAATCAGCCCCAGCATTTT. The encoded protein is CASTLTGGLNQPQHF.

This clone was found once. This chain joins TRBV2 and TRBJ2-1; D gene unclear. With 1 base removed from V and 8 bases from J, the gap between germline ends came to 18 bases. The V gene's germline CDR1 is SNHLY and CDR2 FYNNEI. This CDR3 is built from 16 residues. The CDR3 sequence is CASSEVLDGPQDEQFF. As DNA, the CDR3 is TGTGCCAGCAGTGAAGTTCTGGATGGGCCACAAGATGAGCAGTTCTTC.

The rearrangement joins TRBV5-6 to TRBJ1-5; TRBD1 agrees at 8 bases. CDR3 size: 16 residues. Germline trimming cut 2 bases from V and 3 bases from J; bases unmatched to any gene: 7. In germline, CDR1 is SGHDT, CDR2 YYEEEE. CDR3 in DNA: TGTGCCAGCAGCTTAAGGACAGGGAGGTTCAATCAGCCCCAGCATTTT. This sequence encodes CASSLRTGRFNQPQHF.

This clone was recorded a few times. Other DNA sequences in this sample translate to the same CDR3. This CDR3 is CASSTGQGNTEAFF. The CDR3 DNA sequence: TGTGCCAGTAGCACAGGACAGGGGAACACTGAAGCTTTCTTT. The V call is TRBV19, the J call TRBJ1-1; 8 bases map to TRBD1. The V gene end was trimmed by 6 bases and the J gene end by 1 base; junction bases not matched to a gene: 4. There are 14 residues in the CDR3. In germline, CDR1 is LNHDA, CDR2 SQIVND (reference sequence).

The rearrangement links TRBV5-1 to TRBJ2-2, with D maybe TRBD1 (5 bases). The CDR3 has 15 residues. The ends were cut back, 5 bases at V and 3 bases at J, with 14 bases in the middle. Germline values: CDR1 SGHRS, CDR2 YFSETQ. As DNA, the CDR3 is TGCGCCAGCAGTTCAGGGTCCCCTTACACCGGGGAGCTGTTTTTT. Residues: CASSSGSPYTGELFF.

The chain couples TRBV5-6 to TRBJ2-3; TRBD2 matches at 7 bases. The germline gives CDR1 SGHDT, CDR2 YYEEEE. The CDR3 contains 15 residues. After removal of 7 bases from V and 3 bases from J, the junction contained 11 bases not matched to a gene. In DNA form, the CDR3 reads TGTGCCAGCGGCCTAGGGGCGGGAGAAACAGATACGCAGTATTTT. As protein: CASGLGAGETDTQYF. The variable domain in full, completed from reference TRBV5-6 and TRBJ2-3, reads DAGVTQSPTHLIKTRGQQVTLRCSPKSGHDTVSWYQQALGQGPQFIFQYYEEEERQRGNFPDRFSGHQFPNYSSELNVNALLLGDSALYLCASGLGAGETDTQYFGPGTRLTVL.

This chain uses TRBV29-1 with TRBJ1-2; 7 bases map to TRBD1. With 5 bases clipped from V and 5 bases from J, the junction kept 8 bases outside the gene matches. Germline CDR1 SQVTM, CDR2 ANQGSEA. The CDR3 extends over 13 amino acids. Here the CDR3 DNA reads TGCAGCGTTCACGACAGGGAGGGGTATGGCTACACCTTC. This encodes CSVHDREGYGYTF.

The chain combines TRBV11-3 with TRBJ2-7; 8 nucleotides align to TRBD1. CDR3 length equals 15 residues. V shed 2 bases, J shed 4 bases, and the junction held 7 bases outside the gene matches. Per germline, CDR1 SGHNT and CDR2 YENEEA. CDR3 nucleotides: TGTGCCAGCAGCTTAAGGACAGGGCTGGGGTACGAGCAGTACTTC. Its protein product is CASSLRTGLGYEQYF.

V usage is TRBV9 and J usage is TRBJ1-1; the match to TRBD1 covers 9 bases. The V gene's germline CDR1 is SGDLS and CDR2 YYNGEE. There are 13 residues in the CDR3. V lost 6 bases and J lost 1; bases outside the gene matches: 1. CDR3 bases: TGTGCCAGCAAGGGACAGGGGAACACTGAAGCTTTCTTT. As protein: CASKGQGNTEAFF.

The gene calls are TRBV7-9 and TRBJ2-6; 8 bases are a match to TRBD1. Germline trimming cut 4 bases from V and 0 bases from J; bases unmatched to any gene: 8. Germline CDR1 SEHNR, CDR2 FQNEAQ (reference sequence). The CDR3 runs 18 residues. Here the CDR3 reads CASSSRTGPSSGANVLTF. CDR3 nucleotides: TGTGCCAGCAGCTCCCGGACAGGGCCCAGCTCTGGGGCCAACGTCCTGACTTTC.

Regarding this clone: The same CDR3 can be traced to other DNA sequences in this sample. This sequence joins TRBV6-1 and TRBJ1-1; 11 nucleotides agree with TRBD1. With 6 bases clipped from V and 4 bases from J, the junction kept 1 base outside the gene matches. The CDR3 consists of 13 residues. CDR1 and CDR2 (germline): MNHNS, SASEGT. CDR3 coding DNA: TGTGCCAGCAGGGGACAGGGGGGCACTGAAGCTTTCTTT. It yields the protein CASRGQGGTEAFF.